The entry below gives a single TCR beta chain sequence along with its context. V was pared by 5 bases and J by 4 bases, with 4 bases of the junction left unmatched. The V gene's germline CDR1 is LNHDA and CDR2 SQIVND (reference sequence). This CDR3 has 14 amino acids. These data originate in a study of blood T cell repertoires in COVID-19. Study details: The United States, Italy and Spain were the sources of the acute and convalescent COVID-19 samples. T cells, B-cell-depleted T cells, or PBMCs supplied cDNA or gDNA.

Original data processing: Estimation of nucleated cell counts relied on the amplification of reference gene primers. Libraries were prepared by immunoSEQ multiplex PCR; TCRdb keeps only in-frame clonotypes and omits some of them. For V, J and clone size, that table is used; D and trimming come from the DNA. The sample yields approximately 79,000 clones, about 89% seen once. The receptor was derived from a man in his sixties with acute or convalescent COVID-19. The chain carries TRBV19 and TRBJ1-4; 7 bases agree with TRBD1. Source material: peripheral blood. CDR3 amino acids: CASSSGGNNEKLFF. The DNA for the CDR3 is TGTGCCAGTAGTTCAGGGGGGAATAATGAAAAACTGTTTTTT.